Given below is one TCR beta chain in context. One end of the junction does not line up with germline, which may come from a read error. This specimen belongs to a study of tumor-infiltrating lymphocytes in primary liver carcinoma. With a constant-region primer, TCR beta cDNA was made from approximately 510 ng of total RNA. A slightly modified ARM-PCR protocol with three nested multiplex PCR rounds produced these TCR beta libraries. A C-beta reverse primer and TRBV1-TRBV30 forward primers served in each of the first two PCR rounds, at 9 to 11 cycles apiece. TCRdb reanalysed the multiplex PCR reads using MiXCR and keeps one entry per CDR3 protein. The repertoire holds 320,000 or so distinct CDR3 sequences, with about 62% as singletons. The CDR3 runs to 14 residues. Germline assignment: CDR1 MDHEN and CDR2 SYDVKM. The researchers obtained blood RNA from unsorted whole blood and also extracted germline DNA.

The chain employs TRBV28 and TRBJ1-1; TRBD1 aligns across 7 bases. The sequencing sample was made of peripheral blood. The sequence derives from a man between 40 and 49 years old with primary liver carcinoma and hepatitis B virus infection. The CDR3 DNA reads as TGTGCCAGCAGTCCGGGGACAGCGAACACTGGAGCTTTCTTT. It encodes CASSPGTANTGAFF.